Listed below are T cell receptor beta chains from one sample, sequenced in a study of T cells in localized non-small cell lung cancer. The protocol was immunoSEQ multiplex PCR, while the TCRdb copy is restricted to in-frame clones and leaves out a portion. The sample holds about 2,800 clones; roughly a third are singletons and the top ten take 21%. The source material was lung tumor tissue, sampled before any cancer treatment. Source of these receptors: an older female donor with stage II squamous cell lung carcinoma. Both conserved end residues are part of each CDR3. The D gene is left open where the match is weak. Clone size is not always given. Where it is, it says once, few, many or a class for expanded clones.

V: TRBV14; D: -; length: 13; size: -; J: TRBJ2-7; CDR3: CASSRTMLYEQYF; DNA: TGTGCCAGCAGCCGAACAATGCTATACGAGCAGTACTTC
V: TRBV6-8; D: TRBD1; length: 14; size: -; J: TRBJ1-1; CDR3: CASITGQGGPEAFF; DNA: TGTGCCAGCATCACAGGACAGGGGGGGCCTGAAGCTTTCTTT
V: TRBV10-3; D: -; length: 17; size: -; J: TRBJ1-4; CDR3: CAISETASEQSNEKLFF; DNA: TGTGCCATCAGTGAGACCGCGTCGGAACAGAGTAATGAAAAACTGTTTTTT
V: TRBV14; D: TRBD1; length: 16; size: once; J: TRBJ1-2; CDR3: CASSQDLMDRGYGYTF; DNA: TGTGCCAGCAGCCAAGATCTTATGGACAGGGGCTATGGCTACACCTTC
V: TRBV23-1; D: TRBD1; length: 13; size: few; J: TRBJ1-4; CDR3: CASSRTGSEKLFF; DNA: TGCGCCAGCAGCCGGACAGGGTCGGAAAAACTGTTTTTT
V: TRBV23-1; D: TRBD1; length: 15; size: -; J: TRBJ2-5; CDR3: CASSRGQGGEKTQYF; DNA: TGCGCCAGCAGCCGGGGACAGGGCGGGGAGAAGACCCAGTACTTC
V: TRBV19; D: TRBD1; length: 14; size: -; J: TRBJ1-6; CDR3: CASSPETGYSPLHF; DNA: TGTGCCAGTAGCCCGGAGACAGGGTACTCACCCCTCCACTTT
V: TRBV11-3; D: TRBD1; length: 14; size: -; J: TRBJ2-2; CDR3: CASSWDSNTGELFF; DNA: TGTGCCAGCAGCTGGGACAGCAACACCGGGGAGCTGTTTTTT
V: TRBV6-8; D: -; length: 15; size: few; J: TRBJ2-7; CDR3: CASSYSMVGAYEQYF; DNA: TGTGCCAGCAGTTACTCGATGGTCGGAGCCTACGAGCAGTACTTC
V: TRBV4-1; D: -; length: 17; size: few; J: TRBJ2-7; CDR3: CASSQTSGTTAIYEQYF; DNA: TGCGCCAGCAGCCAAACAAGTGGGACAACCGCAATCTACGAGCAGTACTTC
V: TRBV1; D: -; length: 14; size: few; J: TRBJ1-2; CDR3: CASSQEGTKYGYTF; DNA: TGCGCCAGCAGCCAAGAAGGGACCAAGTATGGCTACACCTTC
V: TRBV11-3; D: -; length: 14; size: medium-sized; J: TRBJ1-1; CDR3: CASSGQSGNTEAFF; DNA: TGTGCCAGCAGCGGTCAATCAGGGAACACTGAAGCTTTCTTT
V: TRBV28; D: -; length: 13; size: large; J: TRBJ1-3; CDR3: CASRIQGENTIYF; DNA: TGTGCCAGCAGGATTCAGGGTGAAAACACCATATATTTT